The 24 T cell receptor beta chains in this list originate from one sample, sequenced in a study of CD4 T cells in relation to SARS-CoV-2 and coronaviruses. This table comes from immunoSEQ multiplex PCR, and its TCRdb copy is limited to in-frame clones, with some not included. Among 9,000 to 13,000 clones listed, 75% to 90% were seen once. The sample consisted of naive CD4+ T cells from PBMCs. Subset meaning: naive CD4+ T cells isolated by negative enrichment. These receptors came from an adult with COVID-19.

The V and J genes are TRBV3-1 (or the pseudogene TRBV3-2) and TRBJ1-5; a weak D match, TRBD1 (5 bases). CDR3 length: 13 residues. With 4 bases removed from V and 4 bases from J, the gap between germline ends came to 8 bases. The V gene's germline CDR1 is LGHDT and CDR2 YNNKEL (reference sequence). The CDR3 is CASSPRGNQPQHF. Here the CDR3 DNA reads TGTGCCAGCAGCCCGAGGGGAAATCAGCCCCAGCATTTT.

This chain connects TRBV9 to TRBJ1-1; 8 nucleotides match TRBD1. Per germline, CDR1 SGDLS and CDR2 YYNGEE. J was trimmed by 5 bases and V by 3 bases; bases with no gene match: 6. CDR3 length: 14 amino acids. The DNA for the CDR3 is TGTGCCAGCAGCGCAGGGGGCGCGGAGACTGAAGCTTTCTTT. Translating it yields CASSAGGAETEAFF.

This clone has a handful of counts. J is TRBJ1-1 and V is TRBV5-1; TRBD1 might be the D (5 bases). Per the germline V gene, CDR1 is SGHRS and CDR2 is YFSETQ. V gave up 1 base and J gave up 2 bases, with 15 bases separating them. This CDR3 contains 16 residues. In nucleotides, the CDR3 is TGCGCCAGCAGCTTGTCCGCAGGCAGGGTCAACACTGAAGCTTTCTTT. This encodes CASSLSAGRVNTEAFF.

V is TRBV6-7 and J is TRBJ2-7; D tentatively fits TRBD1 or TRBD2 (6 bases each). TRBV6-7 is sorted into the ORF group, with uncertain function. Trimming cost V 4 bases and J 5 bases, with 12 bases left between them. The CDR3 runs to 13 residues. This CDR3 is CASSSGAIDEQYF. For the CDR3, the DNA is TGTGCCAGCAGTTCGGGGGCCATCGACGAGCAGTACTTC.

This chain uses TRBV25-1 with TRBJ2-5; 12 positions agree with TRBD2. This CDR3 contains 18 residues. V lost 5 bases to trimming and J lost 4 bases; unmatched junction nucleotides: 14. The germline V gene encodes CDR1 MGHDK and CDR2 SYGVNS. The CDR3 coding sequence is TGTGCCAGCAGTTCCCCCCCTAGCGGGGGGGACTACCCAGAGACCCAGTACTTC. Translated, it gives CASSSPPSGGDYPETQYF.

The chain joins TRBV11-2 to TRBJ2-7, with D uncertain. Germline lookup yields CDR1 SGHAT and CDR2 FQNNGV. V lost 0 bases and J 4 bases, leaving 7 bases between the germline ends. The CDR3 sequence is 13 residues long. CDR3 residues: CASSLDRLYEQYF. The CDR3 bases are TGTGCCAGCAGCTTAGATCGGTTATACGAGCAGTACTTC. Full variable domain (outside the CDR3, taken from reference TRBV11-2 and TRBJ2-7): EAGVAQSPRYKIIEKRQSVAFWCNPISGHATLYWYQQILGQGPKLLIQFQNNGVVDDSQLPKDRFSAERLKGVDSTLKIQPAKLEDSAVYLCASSLDRLYEQYFGPGTRLTVT.

In this sample, this clone turned up once. This chain joins TRBV7-2 and TRBJ2-3; D not certain. The CDR3 is 12 residues long. V lost 5 bases, J lost 2 bases, and 5 bases lay in between. In germline, CDR1 is SGHTA, CDR2 FQGNSA. As DNA, the CDR3 is TGTGCCAGCAGCCTTTACACAGATACGCAGTATTTT. Its protein product is CASSLYTDTQYF.

This clone was observed a handful of times. The chain has TRBV18 and TRBJ2-7; D uncertain. Trimming took 1 base from V and 5 from J, leaving 3 bases between them. CDR3 size: 11 residues. From germline, CDR1 is KGHSH and CDR2 LQKENI. CDR3 sequence reads: CASSPQDEQYF. CDR3 nucleotide sequence: TGTGCCAGCTCACCACAGGACGAGCAGTACTTC.

The V and J genes are TRBV6-5 and TRBJ2-1; 10 positions agree with TRBD1. V lost 7 bases, J lost 4 bases, and 7 bases stayed unmatched. CDR1 and CDR2 (germline): MNHEY, SVGAGI. This CDR3 spans 15 amino acids. CDR3 protein: CASNRQGAGYNEQFF. The DNA of the CDR3 is TGTGCCAGCAACCGACAGGGGGCAGGATACAATGAGCAGTTCTTC.

The J gene is TRBJ1-2, the V gene TRBV24-1; no definite D call. The germline V gene encodes CDR1 KGHDR and CDR2 SFDVKD. V was clipped by 3 bases and J by 8 bases, with 18 bases between them. The length of the CDR3 is 15 residues. Written as DNA, the CDR3 is TGTGCCACCAGTGATGCGACCGCAGGCGAAAGGGGCTACACCTTC. This gives the protein CATSDATAGERGYTF.

This clone was observed a single time. This sequence joins TRBV5-4 and TRBJ2-3; 11 nucleotides align to TRBD2. V dropped 3 bases and J dropped 4; count of bases not matched to a gene: 4. The length of the CDR3 is 15 residues. Germline CDR1 and CDR2: SGHNT and YYREEE (reference sequence). The CDR3 DNA is TGTGCCAGCAGCTCCGGGACTAGCGGTTCAGATACGCAGTATTTT. This gives the protein CASSSGTSGSDTQYF.

The chain links TRBV6-2 or TRBV6-3 to TRBJ2-7; 7 bases map to TRBD1. This CDR3 is built from 14 residues. V lost 2 bases, J lost 6 bases, and 7 bases stayed unmatched. The germline CDR1 and CDR2 sequences are MNHEY and SVGEGT. For the CDR3, the DNA is TGTGCCAGCAGTTACGACAGGGTGGTGGTCGAGCAGTACTTC. Its protein product is CASSYDRVVVEQYF.

This sequence joins TRBV6-5 and TRBJ2-7; the match to TRBD2 covers 7 bases. The germline V gene has CDR1 MNHEY and CDR2 SVGAGI. V dropped 8 bases and J dropped 4; count of bases not matched to a gene: 5. CDR3 length equals 12 residues. CDR3 residues: CASQRGSYEQYF. CDR3 DNA: TGTGCCAGCCAGCGGGGCTCTTACGAGCAGTACTTC.

The chain recombines TRBV4-1 with TRBJ2-3, with TRBD2 matching 11 bases. Germline trimming cut 3 bases from V and 4 bases from J; bases unmatched to any gene: 6. Germline V gives CDR1 MGHRA, CDR2 YSYEKL. The CDR3 has 16 amino acids. The CDR3 coding sequence is TGCGCCAGCAGCCAGCTTAGCGGGGGGGCAGCAGATACGCAGTATTTT. The encoded protein is CASSQLSGGAADTQYF.

The genes are TRBV3-1 (or the pseudogene TRBV3-2) and TRBJ2-3; unclear D gene. Trimming removed 1 base at V and 4 bases at J, with 6 bases between. This CDR3 spans 13 amino acids. Germline CDR1 and CDR2: LGHDT and YNNKEL (reference sequence). DNA for the CDR3: TGTGCCAGCAGCCAAGGGGGTCCAGATACGCAGTATTTT. It is translated as CASSQGGPDTQYF.

The chain combines TRBV10-3 with TRBJ2-1; 8 bases line up with TRBD1. The germline V gene encodes CDR1 ENHRY and CDR2 SYGVKD. J gave up 3 bases and V 4 bases, and 5 bases lay outside the gene matches. CDR3 length: 15 amino acids. The CDR3 loop reads CAISGAGGDYNEQFF. The CDR3 DNA reads as TGTGCCATCAGTGGGGCAGGGGGCGACTACAATGAGCAGTTCTTC.

The V call is TRBV9, the J call TRBJ2-5; D might be TRBD1 or TRBD2, each matching 7 bases. Germline V CDR1 and CDR2: SGDLS, YYNGEE. This CDR3 has 15 amino acids. The V end was cut by 3 bases, the J end by 5 bases, with 17 bases between. The CDR3 sequence is CASSARGGAGETQYF. The DNA of the CDR3 is TGTGCCAGCAGCGCCAGGGGGGGGGCCGGGGAGACCCAGTACTTC.

The chain has TRBV6-5 and TRBJ1-3, with TRBD1 as a possible D gene (5 bases). Trimming removed 0 bases at V and 0 bases at J, with 9 bases between. Germline CDR1 MNHEY, CDR2 SVGAGI. The CDR3 runs to 16 residues. Written as DNA, the CDR3 is TGTGCCAGCAGTTACTCGAGACAGTCCTCTGGAAACACCATATATTTT. It encodes CASSYSRQSSGNTIYF.

The rearrangement links TRBV5-4 to TRBJ2-3; D gene ambiguous. V lost 3 bases, J lost 1 base, and 6 bases lay in between. CDR3 size: 13 residues. Germline V lookup: CDR1 SGHNT, CDR2 YYREEE (reference sequence). The CDR3 DNA reads as TGTGCCAGCAGCTGGCAGGGCACAGATACGCAGTATTTT. This codes for CASSWQGTDTQYF. Using reference TRBV5-4 and TRBJ2-3 for the parts outside the CDR3, the full variable domain is ETGVTQSPTHLIKTRGQQVTLRCSSQSGHNTVSWYQQALGQGPQFIFQYYREEENGRGNFPPRFSGLQFPNYSSELNVNALELDDSALYLCASSWQGTDTQYFGPGTRLTVL.

This clone was recorded a few times. This chain joins TRBV5-4 and TRBJ2-7, with D unresolved. Germline V gene data show CDR1 as SGHNT and CDR2 as YYREEE (reference sequence). The V gene lost 3 bases and the J gene lost 7 bases, with 17 bases spanning the gap. The CDR3 spans 14 residues. CDR3 amino acids: CASSSTGPKREQYF. CDR3 sequence (DNA): TGTGCCAGCAGCTCCACCGGGCCTAAACGGGAGCAGTACTTC.

The chain links TRBV29-1 to TRBJ1-2; no definite D call. The CDR3 has 13 residues. The V gene's germline CDR1 is SQVTM and CDR2 ANQGSEA. V lost 4 bases and J 2 bases, leaving 11 bases between the germline ends. The CDR3 nucleotides are TGCAGCGTTGCCGGGGAGTTAAACTATGGCTACACCTTC. Its translation: CSVAGELNYGYTF.

The chain carries TRBV10-2 and TRBJ2-5; TRBD2 agrees at 7 bases. Germline V gene sequence: CDR1 WSHSY, CDR2 SAAADI. The V and J ends lost 7 bases and 2 bases, in that order; junction bases with no gene match: 7. The CDR3 runs 14 residues. This CDR3 reads CASTAAAGQETQYF. CDR3 nucleotide sequence: TGCGCCAGCACAGCAGCAGCGGGACAAGAGACCCAGTACTTC.

The gene calls are TRBV19 and TRBJ2-4, with D possibly being TRBD1 (6 bases). The germline gives CDR1 LNHDA, CDR2 SQIVND (reference sequence). Trimming took 5 bases from V and 2 from J, leaving 10 bases between them. CDR3 length equals 14 residues. This CDR3 reads CASSFGQTKNIQYF. CDR3 nucleotide sequence: TGTGCCAGTAGTTTCGGACAGACCAAAAACATTCAGTACTTC.

The rearrangement links TRBV13 to TRBJ2-5; D call uncertain. Germline CDR1 reads PRHDT; CDR2 reads FYEKMQ (reference sequence). V lost 3 bases and J 5 bases, leaving 10 bases between the germline ends. CDR3 length equals 13 residues. CDR3 region: CASSFTAWETQYF. The CDR3 DNA reads TGTGCCAGCAGCTTCACCGCCTGGGAGACCCAGTACTTC.